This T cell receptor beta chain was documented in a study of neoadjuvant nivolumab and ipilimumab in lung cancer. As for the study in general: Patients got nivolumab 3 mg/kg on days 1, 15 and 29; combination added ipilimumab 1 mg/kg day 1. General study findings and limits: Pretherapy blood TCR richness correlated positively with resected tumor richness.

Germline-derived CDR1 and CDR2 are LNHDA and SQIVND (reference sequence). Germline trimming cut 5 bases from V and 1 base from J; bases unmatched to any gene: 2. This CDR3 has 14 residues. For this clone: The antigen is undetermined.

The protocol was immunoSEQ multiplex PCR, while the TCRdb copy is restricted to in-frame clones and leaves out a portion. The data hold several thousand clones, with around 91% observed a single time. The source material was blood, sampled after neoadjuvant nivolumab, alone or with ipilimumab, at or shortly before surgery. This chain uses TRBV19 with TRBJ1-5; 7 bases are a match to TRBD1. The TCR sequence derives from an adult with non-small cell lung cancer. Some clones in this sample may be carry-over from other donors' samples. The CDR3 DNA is TGTGCCAGTAGTTCACAGGGGAGCAATCAGCCCCAGCATTTT. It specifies CASSSQGSNQPQHF.